This TCR beta chain appears in the sequencing data of a study of beta chain features in type 1 diabetes. Points from the study as a whole: High-TCR-expressing cells could be over-represented by cDNA sequencing.

About this clone itself: Its antigen is unidentified.

Germline V gene lookup returns CDR1 GTSNPN and CDR2 SVGIG (reference sequence). V lost 0 bases to trimming and J lost 6 bases, with 12 bases between them. The CDR3 is 14 residues long. The entirety of the isolated RNA underwent reverse transcription, so expressed TCRB transcripts were sequenced. Method: immunoSEQ multiplex PCR; TCRdb's copy keeps in-frame clones and lacks some. In the table there are 150,000 to 160,000 clones, roughly 10% of which are singletons. Roughly 100 mL of blood, on average, came from one heparinised draw per donor. The sequenced sample consisted of central memory CD4+ T cells from blood. The receptor was derived from a man aged 18 to 30 in good health. The chain links TRBV30 to TRBJ1-5; D perhaps matches TRBD1 (5 bases). This chain's CDR3 is CAWSVRGGAQPQHF. CDR3 coding DNA: TGTGCCTGGAGTGTACGGGGGGGAGCTCAGCCCCAGCATTTT.